A single sample gave rise to the 15 T cell receptor beta chains below, sequenced in a study of cytomegalovirus exposure and HLA in healthy donors. Produced via immunoSEQ multiplex PCR; TCRdb's table is partial and in-frame only. The table lists over 150,000 clones, 89% of them singletons. The sequenced material came from PBMCs. Source of these receptors: a man aged 18 to 35 in good health and CMV-seropositive.

This chain connects TRBV7-9 to TRBJ2-7; TRBD2 might be the D (6 bases). V was shortened by 6 bases and J by 5 bases, with 14 bases between the two germline ends. Germline V CDR1 and CDR2: SEHNR, FQNEAQ (reference sequence). This CDR3 is 13 amino acids long. The CDR3 sequence: CASSPWGVNEQYF. The CDR3 DNA follows: TGTGCCAGCAGTCCTTGGGGGGTCAACGAGCAGTACTTC.

The rearrangement joins TRBV28 to TRBJ1-5; 10 bases agree with TRBD1. V lost 5 bases, J lost 4 bases, and 11 bases stayed unmatched. The CDR3 has 17 residues. Germline-derived CDR1 and CDR2 are MDHEN and SYDVKM. The CDR3 loop reads CASSGAGTGATNQPQHF. As DNA, the CDR3 is TGTGCCAGCAGTGGAGCCGGGACAGGGGCCACAAATCAGCCCCAGCATTTT.

The V call is TRBV19, the J call TRBJ2-5, with D possibly matching TRBD2 (6 bases). Germline assignment: CDR1 LNHDA and CDR2 SQIVND (reference sequence). The CDR3 loop spans 13 amino acids. V was clipped by 3 bases and J by 2 bases, with 7 bases between them. DNA for the CDR3: TGTGCCAGTAGTATCGGGACTCAAGAGACCCAGTACTTC. This translates into CASSIGTQETQYF.

The V call is TRBV11-3, the J call TRBJ2-5; a weak D match, TRBD2 (6 bases). CDR1 and CDR2 (germline): SGHNT, YENEEA. V lost 5 bases and J lost 4, with 14 bases in between. The CDR3 covers 14 residues. CDR3 nucleotides: TGTGCCAGCAGCAGCAGGAGGGGAGGAGAGACCCAGTACTTC. Its translation: CASSSRRGGETQYF.

The rearrangement uses TRBV28 and TRBJ2-7; TRBD2 is a possible D gene (5 bases). The CDR3 extends over 15 amino acids. The V end lost 2 bases, the J end lost 1 base, and 12 bases lay between the germline ends. Per germline, CDR1 MDHEN and CDR2 SYDVKM. Here the CDR3 reads CASSLPTKRSYEQYF. DNA for the CDR3: TGTGCCAGCAGTTTACCGACTAAGCGATCCTACGAGCAGTACTTC.

This chain links TRBV21-1 with TRBJ2-2; whether TRBD1, the table's D call, matches the DNA was not checked. TRBV21-1 is described as a pseudogene. The CDR3 is made up of 16 amino acids. DNA for the CDR3: TGTGCCAGCAGCATATTGCAGGACAGAAGGGCCGGGGAGCTGTTTTTT. Protein product: CASSILQDRRAGELFF.

This chain's CDR3 is CASRGREGLSYEQYF. DNA for the CDR3: TGTGCCAGCAGGGGCCGGGAGGGCCTCTCCTACGAGCAGTACTTC. The chain uses TRBV7-8 and TRBJ2-7; 8 bases are shared with TRBD2. After removal of 6 bases from V and 0 bases from J, the junction contained 7 bases not matched to a gene. The germline gives CDR1 SGHVS, CDR2 FQNEAQ. CDR3 size: 15 residues.

The gene calls are TRBV2 and TRBJ2-7; D is unresolved. This CDR3 has 13 amino acids. CDR1 is SNHLY and CDR2 is FYNNEI in the germline V gene. V was clipped by 7 bases and J by 6 bases, with 16 bases between them. The CDR3, as DNA: TGTGCCAGCAACGGAGTTGATTATTCCGAGCAGTACTTC. As protein: CASNGVDYSEQYF.

This rearrangement joins TRBV18 to TRBJ2-7, with 10 bases that match TRBD2. CDR3 length: 17 amino acids. CDR1 KGHSH and CDR2 LQKENI come from the germline V gene. The junction had 7 bases not matched to a gene; V was cut back by 0 bases and J by 2 bases. For the CDR3, the DNA is TGTGCCAGCTCACCACCACCCGGGACTAGCGTCACCTACGAGCAGTACTTC. Translating gives CASSPPPGTSVTYEQYF.

The chain recombines TRBV9 with TRBJ2-6; TRBD2 might be the D (5 bases). The germline gives CDR1 SGDLS, CDR2 YYNGEE. V was clipped by 0 bases and J by 4 bases, with 14 bases between them. The CDR3 is made up of 17 amino acids. Here the CDR3 DNA reads TGTGCCAGCAGCGTAGATGGGAGCGCTACAGGGGCCAACGTCCTGACTTTC. Translating it yields CASSVDGSATGANVLTF.

The chain couples TRBV9 to TRBJ1-5; weak D call: TRBD1 (5 bases). CDR3 length: 15 amino acids. Deletions cut 0 bases from V and 1 base from J, with 8 bases between. CDR1 is SGDLS, CDR2 YYNGEE, per germline. CDR3 residues: CASSVEGASNQPQHF. The CDR3 DNA reads TGTGCCAGCAGCGTAGAAGGGGCCAGCAATCAGCCCCAGCATTTT.

The chain carries TRBV5-1 and TRBJ1-1, with 7 bases aligning to TRBD1. V shed 2 bases, J shed 4 bases, and the junction held 8 bases outside the gene matches. The V gene's germline CDR1 is SGHRS and CDR2 YFSETQ. This CDR3 region has 15 residues. CDR3 residues: CASSFPRQGGTEAFF. CDR3 DNA: TGCGCCAGCAGCTTCCCCCGACAGGGAGGCACTGAAGCTTTCTTT.

The CDR3 loop reads CASSNRVYNEQFF. CDR3 DNA: TGCGCCAGCAGTAATCGGGTATACAATGAGCAGTTCTTC. This chain uses TRBV10-1 with TRBJ2-1; D gene unclear. V was trimmed by 5 bases and J by 4 bases, leaving 9 bases between them. Germline V gene data show CDR1 as WNHNN and CDR2 as SYGVQD (reference sequence). The CDR3 spans 13 residues.

The chain recombines TRBV6-5 with TRBJ2-7; 7 nucleotides match TRBD2. The CDR3 covers 14 residues. With V trimmed by 6 bases and J by 1 base, 6 bases remained unmatched. Germline V gives CDR1 MNHEY, CDR2 SVGAGI. The CDR3 DNA reads as TGTGCCAGCAGGAGGCGGGAGCAGTCCTACGAGCAGTACTTC. Encoded protein: CASRRREQSYEQYF.

This chain joins TRBV30 and TRBJ1-5; TRBD1 is a possible D gene (5 bases). Germline values: CDR1 GTSNPN, CDR2 SVGIG (reference sequence). This CDR3 has 14 amino acids. Deletions cut 2 bases from V and 2 bases from J, with 10 bases between. The CDR3 DNA follows: TGTGCCTGGAGTAGGGGAAATGGCAATCAGCCCCAGCATTTT. Protein sequence: CAWSRGNGNQPQHF. The variable domain in full, completed from reference TRBV30 and TRBJ1-5, reads SQTIHQWPATLVQPVGSPLSLECTVEGTSNPNLYWYRQAAGRGLQLLFYSVGIGQISSEVPQNLSASRPQDRQFILSSKKLLLSDSGFYLCAWSRGNGNQPQHFGDGTRLSIL.